This T cell receptor (beta chain) derives from a study of T cell responses to AZD1222 COVID-19 vaccine. Study-wide background: Pooling covered second doses at about 4 or about 12 weeks.

Germline-derived CDR1 and CDR2 are LGHNT and FRNRAP. CDR3 length equals 14 residues. The V end was cut by 6 bases, the J end by 0 bases, with 12 bases between. Turning to this clone: As yet, its antigen is unknown.

The study's findings and limits: Researchers took repertoire samples only after the peak T cell response had come. Researchers report vaccine-associated CD4 TCRs spanning spike, with dominance at 160-218 and 743-854. Clonal diversity may have been underestimated in mostly white British donors.

Method: immunoSEQ multiplex PCR; TCRdb's copy keeps in-frame clones and lacks some. The table lists 120,000 or so clones, approximately 85% of them singletons. The source was peripheral blood, collected on day 0 of AZD1222 vaccination. The receptor was isolated from an adult in good health. The chain is built from TRBV12-5 and TRBJ2-7; unclear D gene. The chain's CDR3 is CASGYGRSSYEQYF. Written as DNA, the CDR3 is TGTGCTAGTGGCTACGGACGTAGCTCCTACGAGCAGTACTTC.